Presented here are 9 T cell receptor beta chains from one specimen sequenced in a study of T cells in Graves' hyperthyroidism and ophthalmopathy. Amplification targeted TCR beta CDR3 regions from RNA transcripts. In the first-round RT-PCR of the TCR CDR3, the HTBI primer set was used. TCRdb passed the multiplex PCR reads through MiXCR, listing each CDR3 protein once. The data contain hundreds of thousands of distinct CDR3 sequences, approximately 15% of them seen just once; the ten biggest clones take up 10%. Sample: blood. These TCRs come from a woman under 30 with Graves' hyperthyroidism.

This clonotype was detected many times. V usage is TRBV28 and J usage is TRBJ2-5, with 8 bases matching TRBD1. Germline trimming cut 4 bases from V and 5 bases from J; bases unmatched to any gene: 9. Per germline, CDR1 MDHEN and CDR2 SYDVKM. The CDR3 sequence is 15 residues long. The CDR3 is CASSSWAGGAETQYF. The CDR3 DNA is TGTGCCAGCAGTTCCTGGGCAGGGGGCGCCGAGACCCAGTACTTC.

The sample holds many counts of this clonotype. V and J are TRBV7-3 and TRBJ2-3; D may be TRBD2 (6 bases). The CDR3 length is 13 residues. Trimming left V 4 bases short and J 6 bases short, with 11 bases between. Per germline, CDR1 SGHTA and CDR2 FQGTGA. CDR3 sequence (DNA): TGTGCCAGCAGCTCGGACTACGAGGATACGCAGTATTTT. It specifies CASSSDYEDTQYF.

This sequence joins TRBV4-2 and TRBJ2-5, with no clear D. Germline loops: CDR1 LGHNA, CDR2 YNFKEQ. The CDR3 is made up of 15 amino acids. The V gene lost 3 bases and the J gene lost 5 bases, with 16 bases spanning the gap. CDR3 sequence reads: CASSHFSQSAETQYF. The DNA for the CDR3 is TGTGCCAGCAGCCATTTTAGCCAGTCGGCGGAGACCCAGTACTTC.

This clonotype came up many times. The CDR3 loop reads CASSVLAGESGELFF. The CDR3 bases are TGTGCCAGCAGTGTACTAGCGGGAGAGTCCGGGGAGCTGTTTTTT. The V and J genes are TRBV6-1 and TRBJ2-2; 11 positions match TRBD2. The CDR3 has 15 residues. The J segment lost 6 bases and the V segment lost 4 bases, leaving 4 bases of the junction unmatched. Germline V gives CDR1 MNHNS, CDR2 SASEGT.

This clonotype was counted many times. The chain links TRBV6-1 to TRBJ1-1; tentative D call: TRBD1 (5 bases). V was cut by 7 bases and J by 1 base, with 16 bases left in between. This CDR3 comprises 15 residues. CDR1 is MNHNS and CDR2 is SASEGT in the germline V gene. The CDR3 DNA reads TGTGCCAGCAATGACGCGGGGCAGGGGAACACTGAAGCTTTCTTT. Its protein product is CASNDAGQGNTEAFF.

Here the CDR3 reads CASRWDRRGEREKLFF. Here the CDR3 DNA reads TGTGCCAGCAGATGGGATCGAAGGGGAGAGAGGGAAAAACTGTTTTTT. V gene TRBV7-8 combines with J gene TRBJ1-4, with a tentative D call TRBD1 (5 bases). V lost 6 bases and J 8 bases, leaving 22 bases between the germline ends. In germline, CDR1 is SGHVS, CDR2 FQNEAQ. The CDR3 covers 16 residues.

The chain uses TRBV7-9 and TRBJ2-1; D perhaps matches TRBD2 (6 bases). V gave up 3 bases and J gave up 4 bases, with 19 bases separating them. Germline assignment: CDR1 SEHNR and CDR2 FQNEAQ (reference sequence). The CDR3 is made up of 17 amino acids. The CDR3 DNA is TGTGCCAGCAGCTTGAGTTTGGGACTCCTTCGTTACAATGAGCAGTTCTTC. Its translation is CASSLSLGLLRYNEQFF.

The chain couples TRBV20-1 to TRBJ1-5, with D perhaps matching TRBD1 (6 bases). The V end was cut by 6 bases, the J end by 3 bases, with 12 bases between. Germline lookup yields CDR1 DFQATT and CDR2 SNEGSKA (reference sequence). This CDR3 has 13 residues. As DNA, the CDR3 is TGCAGTGCCCGAAGGACAGTCAATCAGCCCCAGCATTTT. The encoded protein is CSARRTVNQPQHF.

The chain carries TRBV29-1 and TRBJ2-1; D is possibly TRBD1 (5 bases). Trimming shortened V by 2 bases and J by 10 bases, and 12 bases separated the two germline ends. The CDR3 is 12 residues long. Germline V gene data show CDR1 as SQVTM and CDR2 as ANQGSEA. The CDR3 DNA is TGCAGCGTTGAAAGGGGCGGAAGAGAGCAGTTCTTC. This encodes CSVERGGREQFF.